The subject of this entry is one T cell receptor (beta chain). This record belongs to a study of blood T cell repertoires in COVID-19. Cohort placement rested on clinical history that participants reported themselves. Germline values: CDR1 SGHAT, CDR2 FQNNGV. The CDR3 loop spans 16 amino acids. V shed 8 bases and J 7 bases; nucleotides not matched to a gene: 13. Clones were sequenced by immunoSEQ multiplex PCR, and TCRdb holds only the in-frame ones, with some missing. The sample holds around 130,000 clones, more than 80% seen once. This chain links TRBV11-2 with TRBJ2-1; TRBD2 agrees at 11 bases. Sequencing was carried out using PBMCs or T cells enriched from blood (not recorded which). This TCR was sampled from a woman under 30 who had been exposed to COVID-19. CDR3 sequence reads: CASGSSLAGGHNEQFF. The CDR3 nucleotides read TGTGCCAGCGGAAGCTCGCTAGCGGGAGGCCATAATGAGCAGTTCTTC.